This T cell receptor beta chain appears in the sequencing data of a study of early T cells in non-severe SARS-CoV-2 infection. The protocol attached unique molecular identifiers to individual cDNA molecules. TCRdb reprocessed the 5' RACE reads with MiXCR, giving one entry per CDR3 protein. Seen here are 55,000 to 75,000 distinct CDR3 sequences, roughly 8.8% observed once, and the top ten hold about 1.3%. The CDR3 runs to 15 residues. The ends were cut back, 6 bases at V and 8 bases at J, with 22 bases in the middle. Looked up from germline, CDR1 is SQVTM and CDR2 is ANQGSEA. Sequencing used whole blood. This chain uses TRBV29-1 with TRBJ1-4; a weak D match, TRBD1 (6 bases). This clonotype was obtained from an adult who was a healthcare worker with PCR-confirmed SARS-CoV-2 infection or an uninfected control (not recorded which). The CDR3 DNA sequence: TGCAGCGTCACAGGAAGGTCGAGGGGGGACGAAAAACTGTTTTTT. Its translation is CSVTGRSRGDEKLFF.